Listed here are 7 T cell receptor beta chains from one sample, sequenced in a study of yellow fever vaccine responses in identical twins. Via MiXCR, TCRdb re-called the RT-PCR reads, giving one row per CDR3 protein. The top ten clones hold roughly 24% of a sample with fewer than 1,500 distinct CDR3 sequences, roughly 75% of them seen once. Sample: T cells from blood (PBMCs), unsorted or a sorted subset (not recorded which), taken before or after yellow fever vaccination (not recorded which). Receptors were obtained from a female donor who received the yellow fever vaccine.

This sequence joins TRBV2 and TRBJ2-5; D tentatively reads TRBD1 or TRBD2 (5 bases each). Trimming removed 8 bases from V and 4 bases from J, with 5 bases in between. The CDR3 covers 10 residues. Germline-derived CDR1 and CDR2 are SNHLY and FYNNEI. DNA of the CDR3: TGTGCCAGCGGGGGAGAGACCCAGTACTTC. Its translation: CASGGETQYF.

This chain links TRBV20-1 with TRBJ2-3, with D unresolved. Germline V lookup: CDR1 DFQATT, CDR2 SNEGSKA (reference sequence). V was cut by 0 bases and J by 6 bases, with 10 bases left in between. This CDR3 has 13 amino acids. The CDR3 nucleotides are TGCAGTGCTAGAGATCCCCGAATTGATACGCAGTATTTT. This translates into CSARDPRIDTQYF.

V is TRBV11-1 and J is TRBJ2-3; D not certain. This CDR3 has 12 residues. The V gene's germline CDR1 is SGHAT and CDR2 FQDESV (reference sequence). Trimming left V 5 bases short and J 6 bases short, with 9 bases between. CDR3 sequence (DNA): TGTGCCAGCAGCCTACTTGGGGATACGCAGTATTTT. Translating gives CASSLLGDTQYF.

A few counts support this clonotype. V usage is TRBV4-1 and J usage is TRBJ1-1; D gene ambiguous. V lost 1 base, J lost 6 bases, and 6 bases lay in between. Germline V CDR1 and CDR2: MGHRA, YSYEKL. The CDR3 runs to 12 residues. Here the CDR3 DNA reads TGCGCCAGCAGCCAAGTTACCTCTGAAGCTTTCTTT. Translation: CASSQVTSEAFF.

J is TRBJ2-3 and V is TRBV6-4, with a possible D match to TRBD2 (6 bases). This CDR3 region has 16 residues. Looked up from germline, CDR1 is MRHNA and CDR2 is SNTAGT. V dropped 0 bases and J dropped 5 bases, with 15 bases sitting between them. The CDR3 protein is CASSDSARLGGDTQYF. The CDR3, as DNA: TGTGCCAGCAGTGACTCTGCGAGGTTGGGGGGAGATACGCAGTATTTT.

CDR3 coding DNA: TGTGCCAGCAGACGTTCCTACGAGCAGTACTTC. The encoded protein is CASRRSYEQYF. The genes are TRBV11-3 and TRBJ2-7; D remains ambiguous. Germline lookup yields CDR1 SGHNT and CDR2 YENEEA. CDR3 length equals 11 residues. V dropped 6 bases and J dropped 1 base, with 4 bases sitting between them.

V gene TRBV7-6 combines with J gene TRBJ2-7; D unresolved. The germline CDR1 and CDR2 sequences are SGHVS and FNYEAQ. The CDR3 loop spans 13 amino acids. V was cut by 0 bases and J by 3 bases, with 6 bases left in between. The CDR3 sequence is CASSLAPLYEQYF. In DNA form, the CDR3 reads TGTGCCAGCAGCTTAGCGCCCCTCTACGAGCAGTACTTC.